Listed here are 5 T cell receptor beta chains from one sample, sequenced in a study of high-grade serous ovarian cancer treatment subgroups. Sequencing used immunoSEQ multiplex PCR; TCRdb keeps in-frame clones, though not all of them. The repertoire has 10,000 to 15,000 clones, about nine tenths of them found once; the top ten carry under 3.5%. The tumor samples were collected prior to definitive surgery or chemotherapy. Sequencing used tumor tissue. Source of these receptors: a human donor with high-grade serous ovarian cancer.

The chain couples TRBV19 to TRBJ1-1, with 7 bases identical to TRBD1. J lost 6 bases, V lost 9 bases, and 7 bases had no gene match. Germline CDR1 LNHDA, CDR2 SQIVND (reference sequence). This CDR3 is built from 12 residues. CDR3 DNA sequence: TGTGCCAGCGGGGACAGCTTACCTGAAGCTTTCTTT. It encodes CASGDSLPEAFF.

The rearrangement uses TRBV7-9 and TRBJ2-3; 7 bases agree with TRBD2. Germline lookup yields CDR1 SEHNR and CDR2 FQNEAQ (reference sequence). The CDR3 runs 15 residues. V lost 0 bases, J lost 0 bases, and 0 bases stayed unmatched. The chain's CDR3 is CASSLAGGSTDTQYF. Written as DNA, the CDR3 is TGTGCCAGCAGCTTAGCGGGGGGGAGCACAGATACGCAGTATTTT.

This clone was picked up one time. V is TRBV19 and J is TRBJ1-2; D possibly corresponds to TRBD1 (6 bases). The CDR3 consists of 14 residues. V was shortened by 6 bases and J by 4 bases, with 15 bases between the two germline ends. Germline V gene sequence: CDR1 LNHDA, CDR2 SQIVND (reference sequence). The CDR3 loop is CASRGGGRGYGYTF. The DNA for the CDR3 is TGTGCCAGTAGGGGCGGGGGGCGAGGCTATGGCTACACCTTC.

The chain carries TRBV10-1 and TRBJ2-2; the D gene is possibly TRBD1 (5 bases). Trimming removed 6 bases at V and 1 base at J, with 9 bases between. This CDR3 comprises 14 residues. Germline assignment: CDR1 WNHNN and CDR2 SYGVQD (reference sequence). This chain's CDR3 is CASSTQVNTGELFF. The DNA for the CDR3 is TGCGCCAGCAGCACACAGGTGAACACCGGGGAGCTGTTTTTT.

The rearrangement joins TRBV14 to TRBJ1-4; D unclear. The CDR3 runs 12 residues. The V end was cut by 5 bases, the J end by 7 bases, with 8 bases between. Germline V CDR1 and CDR2: SGHDN, FVKESK. CDR3 sequence (DNA): TGTGCCAGCAGCGGGCCATCTGAAAAACTGTTTTTT. Encoded protein: CASSGPSEKLFF.